What follows is one TCR beta chain and its context. As yet, its antigen is unknown. This sample was taken from a study of blood T cells in healthy people across ages. Overall study findings and caveats: It was held that diversity estimates obtained from one million T cells represented underestimates. Long-lived donors had more naive CD4+ cells and higher diversity than aged donors.

Then a second PCR, running about 6 to 11 cycles, was carried out with a sample-barcoded 5' primer and a J-beta primer mix. Every single cDNA molecule received a tag from a template-switch adaptor with 12 random nucleotides. From the 5' RACE reads, TCRdb called clonotypes with MiXCR, one entry per CDR3 protein. This sample yields 1.5 million or so distinct CDR3 sequences, of which about 40% are seen a single time; 7% to 9% belongs to the top ten. The CDR3 has 17 amino acids. Germline-derived CDR1 and CDR2 are SGDLS and YYNGEE. The junction had 21 bases not matched to a gene; V was cut back by 3 bases and J by 11 bases.

The TCR was taken from a young woman in good health. Sequenced sample: blood. The chain links TRBV9 to TRBJ2-5; 8 bases are shared with TRBD2. CDR3 sequence (DNA): TGTGCCAGCAGCGCCCTGACTAGCGATCCGAGAGTCCATGAGCAGTACTTC. Encoded protein: CASSALTSDPRVHEQYF.